This T cell receptor (beta chain) was captured by sequencing in a study of T cell repertoires in cytomegalovirus infection. Broader study findings: Pooled public TCR beta family frequency picked out CMV carriers with the relevant HLA.

In its sample, this clonotype was seen a few times. The target antigen is unknown. Germline CDR1 reads LNHNV; CDR2 reads YYDKDF (reference sequence). Unmatched junction bases numbered 3, after V lost 8 bases and J lost 4 bases. This CDR3 comprises 13 residues. MiXCR, run by TCRdb on the reads, gives a single entry per CDR3 protein. The sample includes roughly 100,000 distinct CDR3 sequences, 16% of them seen just once. This clonotype was obtained from a human donor in good health (CMV status not recorded). Some clones in this sample may be carry-over from other donors' samples. The rearrangement joins TRBV15 to TRBJ2-2; 8 bases map to TRBD2. Sequencing was performed on PBMCs. CDR3: CATAGGGTGELFF. In DNA, the CDR3 is TGTGCCACCGCGGGGGGAGGCACCGGGGAGCTGTTTTTT.